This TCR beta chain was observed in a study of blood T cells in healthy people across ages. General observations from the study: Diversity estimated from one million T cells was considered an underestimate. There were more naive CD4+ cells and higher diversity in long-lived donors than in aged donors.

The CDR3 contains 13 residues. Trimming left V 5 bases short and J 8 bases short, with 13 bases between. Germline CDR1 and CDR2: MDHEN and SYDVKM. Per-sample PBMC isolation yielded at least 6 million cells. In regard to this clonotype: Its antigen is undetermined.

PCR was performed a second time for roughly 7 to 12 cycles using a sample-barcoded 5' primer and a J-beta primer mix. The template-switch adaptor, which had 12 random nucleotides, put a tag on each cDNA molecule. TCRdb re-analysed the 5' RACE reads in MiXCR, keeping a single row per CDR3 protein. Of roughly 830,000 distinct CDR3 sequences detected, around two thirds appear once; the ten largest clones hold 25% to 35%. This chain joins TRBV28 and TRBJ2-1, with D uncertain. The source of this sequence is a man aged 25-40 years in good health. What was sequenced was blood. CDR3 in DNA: TGTGCCAGCAGTCCCCTCTTGAGTTATGAGCAGTTCTTC. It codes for CASSPLLSYEQFF.